This T cell receptor beta chain emerged from a study of sequential checkpoint blockade in melanoma. Study summary: After both sequences, patients received maintenance nivolumab.

The V end lost 0 bases, the J end lost 6 bases, and 14 bases lay between the germline ends. Germline assignment: CDR1 LNHDA and CDR2 SQIVND (reference sequence). This CDR3 is 15 amino acids long. Stated treatment: randomized to nivolumab then ipilimumab (arm A) or the reverse (arm B). PBMC sorting kept live CD3+CD8+ cells without CD19 or CD56. Sequenced by immunoSEQ multiplex PCR; TCRdb stores in-frame clones only, minus some. The sample shows more than 9,500 clones, around 67% of them seen only once. The J gene is TRBJ1-2, the V gene TRBV19, with D possibly TRBD1 on 6 matching bases. The TCR originated in a human donor with melanoma. The sequenced sample was CD8+ T cells sorted from blood (inferred from file names), obtained from a patient given nivolumab and ipilimumab in sequence. The CDR3 region has the DNA TGTGCCAGTAGTATAGATTCCACAGGGTTTGATGGCTACACCTTC. It is translated as CASSIDSTGFDGYTF.